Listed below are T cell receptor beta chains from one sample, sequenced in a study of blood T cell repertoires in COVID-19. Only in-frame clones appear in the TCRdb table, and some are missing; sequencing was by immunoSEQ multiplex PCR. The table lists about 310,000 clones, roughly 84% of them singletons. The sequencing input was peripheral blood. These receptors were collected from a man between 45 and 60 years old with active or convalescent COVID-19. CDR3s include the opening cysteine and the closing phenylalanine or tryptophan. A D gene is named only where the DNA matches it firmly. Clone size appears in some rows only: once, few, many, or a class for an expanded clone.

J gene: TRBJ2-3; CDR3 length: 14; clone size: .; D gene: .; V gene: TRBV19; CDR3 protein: CASSGTRGTDTQYF; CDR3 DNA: TGTGCCAGTTCCGGGACCAGGGGTACAGATACGCAGTATTTT
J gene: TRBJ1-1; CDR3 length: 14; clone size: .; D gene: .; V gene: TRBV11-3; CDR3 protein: CASSLGGENTEAFF; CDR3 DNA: TGTGCCAGCAGCTTAGGGGGGGAGAACACTGAAGCTTTCTTT
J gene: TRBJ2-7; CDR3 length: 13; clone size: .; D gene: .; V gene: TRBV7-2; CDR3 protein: CASSLTQGYEQYF; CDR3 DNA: TGTGCCAGCAGCTTAACGCAGGGATACGAGCAGTACTTC
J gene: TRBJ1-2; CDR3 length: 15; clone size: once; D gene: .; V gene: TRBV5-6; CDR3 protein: CASSPNAGESYGYTF; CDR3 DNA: TGTGCCAGCAGCCCGAACGCGGGGGAATCCTATGGCTACACCTTC
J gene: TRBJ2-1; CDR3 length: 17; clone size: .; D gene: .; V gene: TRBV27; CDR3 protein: CASSSSPPGALADEQFF; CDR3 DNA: TGTGCCAGCAGCTCCAGTCCCCCGGGTGCCTTGGCCGATGAGCAGTTCTTC
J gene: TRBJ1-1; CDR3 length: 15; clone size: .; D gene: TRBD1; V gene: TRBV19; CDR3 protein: CASSIIGTEGTEAFF; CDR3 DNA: TGTGCCAGTAGTATAATTGGGACAGAGGGCACTGAAGCTTTCTTT
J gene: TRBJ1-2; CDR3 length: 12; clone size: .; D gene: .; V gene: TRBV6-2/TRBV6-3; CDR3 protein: CASSYAPGGYTF; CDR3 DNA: TGTGCCAGCAGTTACGCCCCAGGGGGCTACACCTTC
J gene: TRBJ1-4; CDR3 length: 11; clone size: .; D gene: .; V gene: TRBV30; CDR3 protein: CAWIFNEKLFF; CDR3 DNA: TGTGCCTGGATCTTTAATGAAAAACTGTTTTTT
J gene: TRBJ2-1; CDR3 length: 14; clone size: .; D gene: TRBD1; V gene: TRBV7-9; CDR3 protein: CAGTPGQGNNEQFF; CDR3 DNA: TGTGCCGGCACTCCGGGACAGGGGAACAATGAGCAGTTCTTC
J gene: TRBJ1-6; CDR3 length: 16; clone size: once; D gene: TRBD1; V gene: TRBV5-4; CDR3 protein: CASSRESGQGNSPLHF; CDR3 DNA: TGTGCCAGCAGCCGGGAATCCGGACAGGGGAATTCACCCCTCCACTTT
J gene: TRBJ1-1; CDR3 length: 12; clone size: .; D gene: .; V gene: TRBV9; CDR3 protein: CASKPLTVGAFF; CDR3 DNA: TGTGCCAGTAAGCCATTGACAGTTGGGGCTTTCTTT
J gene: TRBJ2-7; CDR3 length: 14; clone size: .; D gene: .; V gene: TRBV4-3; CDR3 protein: CASSHLPTGYEQYF; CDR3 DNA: TGCGCCAGCAGCCACTTACCGACAGGCTACGAGCAGTACTTC
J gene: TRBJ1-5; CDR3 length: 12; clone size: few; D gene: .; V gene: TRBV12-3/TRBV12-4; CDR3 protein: CASSSSDQPQHF; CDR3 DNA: TGTGCCAGCTCCTCTTCCGATCAGCCCCAGCATTTT
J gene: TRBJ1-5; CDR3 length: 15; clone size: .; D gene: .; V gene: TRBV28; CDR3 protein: CASSLANSGDQPQHF; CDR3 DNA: TGTGCCAGCAGTTTGGCCAACTCAGGGGATCAGCCCCAGCATTTT
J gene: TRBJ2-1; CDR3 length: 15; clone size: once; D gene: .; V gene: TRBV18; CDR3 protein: CASSLPVRGINEQFF; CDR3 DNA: TGTGCCAGCTCACTACCCGTAAGGGGTATTAATGAGCAGTTCTTC
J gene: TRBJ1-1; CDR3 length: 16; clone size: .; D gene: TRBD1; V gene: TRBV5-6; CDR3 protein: CASSLGRGVDITEAFF; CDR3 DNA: TGTGCCAGCAGCTTGGGCAGGGGGGTTGATATCACTGAAGCTTTCTTT
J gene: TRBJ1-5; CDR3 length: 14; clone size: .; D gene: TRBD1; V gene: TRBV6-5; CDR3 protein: CASRRRDRVKPQHF; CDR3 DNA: TGTGCCAGCAGGAGGAGAGACAGGGTAAAGCCCCAGCATTTT
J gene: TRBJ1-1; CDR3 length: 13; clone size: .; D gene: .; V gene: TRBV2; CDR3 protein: CASSERGGTEAFF; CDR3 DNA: TGTGCCAGCAGTGAGAGAGGTGGCACTGAAGCTTTCTTT
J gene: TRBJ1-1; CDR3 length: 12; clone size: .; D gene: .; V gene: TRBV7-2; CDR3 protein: CASSLFSTEAFF; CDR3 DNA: TGTGCCAGCAGCTTATTTAGCACTGAAGCTTTCTTT
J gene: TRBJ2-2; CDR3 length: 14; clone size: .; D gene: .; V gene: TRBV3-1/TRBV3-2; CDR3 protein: CASESPANTGELFF; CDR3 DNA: TGTGCCTCCGAGTCCCCCGCGAACACCGGGGAGCTGTTTTTT
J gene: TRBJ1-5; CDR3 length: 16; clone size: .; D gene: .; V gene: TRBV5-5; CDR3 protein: CASSPPGGGRNQPQHF; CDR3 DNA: TGTGCCAGCAGCCCCCCGGGGGGAGGGAGGAATCAGCCCCAGCATTTT
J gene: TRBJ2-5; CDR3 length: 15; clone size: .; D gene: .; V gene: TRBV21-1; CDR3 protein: CASSKEPRPQETQYF; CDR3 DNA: TGTGCCAGCAGCAAAGAGCCGCGGCCGCAAGAGACCCAGTACTTC
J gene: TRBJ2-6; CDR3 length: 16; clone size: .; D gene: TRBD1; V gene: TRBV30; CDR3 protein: CAWRAAGGTGANVLTF; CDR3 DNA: TGTGCCTGGAGGGCCGCAGGGGGCACTGGGGCCAACGTCCTGACTTTC
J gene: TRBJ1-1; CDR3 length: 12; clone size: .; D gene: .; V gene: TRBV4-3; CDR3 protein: CASSHLREDLFF; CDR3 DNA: TGCGCCAGCAGCCACCTGAGGGAGGATCTTTTCTTT
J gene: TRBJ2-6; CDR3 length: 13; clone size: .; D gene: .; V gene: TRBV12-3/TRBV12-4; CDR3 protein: CASAVRLANVLTF; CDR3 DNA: TGTGCCAGCGCCGTGCGACTAGCCAACGTCCTGACTTTC
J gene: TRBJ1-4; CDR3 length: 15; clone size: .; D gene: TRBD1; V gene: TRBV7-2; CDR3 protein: CASSLGGTAYEKLFF; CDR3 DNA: TGTGCCAGCAGCTTAGGAGGGACAGCCTATGAAAAACTGTTTTTT
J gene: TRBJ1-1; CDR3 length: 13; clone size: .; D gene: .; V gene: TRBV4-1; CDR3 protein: CASSRTLDTEAFF; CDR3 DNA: TGCGCCAGCAGCCGGACTTTGGACACTGAAGCTTTCTTT
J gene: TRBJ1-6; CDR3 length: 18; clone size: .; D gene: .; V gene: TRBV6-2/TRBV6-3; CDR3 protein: CASSYGLRDTAFNSPLHF; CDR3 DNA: TGTGCCAGCAGTTACGGACTCCGGGACACAGCCTTTAATTCACCCCTCCACTTT
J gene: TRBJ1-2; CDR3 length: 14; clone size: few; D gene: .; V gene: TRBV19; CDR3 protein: CASSITAQGNGYTF; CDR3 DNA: TGTGCCAGTAGTATAACGGCGCAGGGAAATGGCTACACCTTC
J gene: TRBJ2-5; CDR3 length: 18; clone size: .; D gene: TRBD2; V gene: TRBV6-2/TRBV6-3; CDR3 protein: CASSYELAGDRVGETQYF; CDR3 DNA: TGTGCCAGCAGTTACGAATTAGCGGGGGACCGAGTGGGGGAGACCCAGTACTTC
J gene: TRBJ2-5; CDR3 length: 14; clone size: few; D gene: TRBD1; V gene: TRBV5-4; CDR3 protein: CASSSGDSQETQYF; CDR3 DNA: TGTGCCAGCAGCTCCGGGGACAGCCAAGAGACCCAGTACTTC
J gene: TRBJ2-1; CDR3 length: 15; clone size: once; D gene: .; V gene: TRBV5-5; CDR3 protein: CASSLAPGVRNEQFF; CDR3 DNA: TGTGCCAGCAGCTTGGCCCCCGGGGTTAGGAATGAGCAGTTCTTC
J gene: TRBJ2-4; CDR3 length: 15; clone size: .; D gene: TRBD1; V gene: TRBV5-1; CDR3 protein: CASSLWTGAENIQYF; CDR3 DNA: TGCGCCAGCAGCTTGTGGACAGGGGCGGAAAACATTCAGTACTTC
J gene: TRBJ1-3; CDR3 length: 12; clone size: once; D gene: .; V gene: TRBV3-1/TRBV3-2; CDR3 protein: CASSPSVDTIYF; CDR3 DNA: TGTGCCAGCAGCCCCTCCGTAGACACCATATATTTT
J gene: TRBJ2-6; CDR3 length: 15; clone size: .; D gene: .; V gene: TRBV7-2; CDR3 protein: CASSLALSGANVLTF; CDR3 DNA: TGTGCCAGCAGCTTAGCCCTCAGTGGGGCCAACGTCCTGACTTTC
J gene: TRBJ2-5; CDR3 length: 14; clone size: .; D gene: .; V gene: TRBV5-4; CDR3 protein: CASSQAETQETQYF; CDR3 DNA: TGTGCCAGCAGTCAAGCGGAGACTCAAGAGACCCAGTACTTC
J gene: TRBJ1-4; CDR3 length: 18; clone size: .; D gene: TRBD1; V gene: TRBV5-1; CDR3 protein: CASSLGPTQGRTNEKLFF; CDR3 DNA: TGCGCCAGCAGCTTGGGTCCCACACAGGGGCGGACTAATGAAAAACTGTTTTTT
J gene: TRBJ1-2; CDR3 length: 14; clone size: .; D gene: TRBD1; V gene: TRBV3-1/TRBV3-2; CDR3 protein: CASSQEGTGGGYTF; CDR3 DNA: TGTGCCAGCAGCCAAGAGGGGACAGGGGGTGGCTACACCTTC
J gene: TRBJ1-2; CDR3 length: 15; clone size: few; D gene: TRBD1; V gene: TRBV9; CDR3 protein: CASSVDEGQISGYTF; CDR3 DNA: TGTGCCAGCAGCGTAGATGAGGGACAGATCTCTGGCTACACCTTC
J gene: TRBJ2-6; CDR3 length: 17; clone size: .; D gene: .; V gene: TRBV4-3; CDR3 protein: CASSQDGASSGANVLTF; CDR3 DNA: TGCGCCAGCAGCCAAGATGGGGCTTCCTCTGGGGCCAACGTCCTGACTTTC
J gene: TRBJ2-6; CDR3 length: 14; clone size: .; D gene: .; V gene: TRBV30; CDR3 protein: CAWSSSSGANVLTF; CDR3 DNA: TGTGCCTGGAGTTCTTCCTCTGGGGCCAACGTCCTGACTTTC
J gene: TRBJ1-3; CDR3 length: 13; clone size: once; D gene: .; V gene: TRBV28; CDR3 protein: CASSPFPGNTIYF; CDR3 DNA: TGTGCCAGCAGTCCCTTCCCTGGAAACACCATATATTTT